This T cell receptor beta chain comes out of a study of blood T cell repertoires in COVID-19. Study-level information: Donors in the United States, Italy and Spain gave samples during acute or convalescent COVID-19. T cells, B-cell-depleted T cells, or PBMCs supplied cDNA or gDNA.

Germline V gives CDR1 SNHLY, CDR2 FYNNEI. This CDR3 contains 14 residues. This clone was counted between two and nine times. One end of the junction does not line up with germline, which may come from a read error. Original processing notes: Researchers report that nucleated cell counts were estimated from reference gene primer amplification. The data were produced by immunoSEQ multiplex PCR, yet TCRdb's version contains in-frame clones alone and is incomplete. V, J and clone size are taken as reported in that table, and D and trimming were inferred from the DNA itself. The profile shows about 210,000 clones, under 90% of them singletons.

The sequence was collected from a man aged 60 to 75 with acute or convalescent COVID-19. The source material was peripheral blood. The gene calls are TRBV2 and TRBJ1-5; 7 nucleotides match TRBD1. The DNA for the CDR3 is TGTGCCAGCACTGAACGGACAGGTCGCGGGCCCCAGCATTTT. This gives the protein CASTERTGRGPQHF.